This T cell receptor (beta chain) was sequenced during a study of cytomegalovirus exposure and HLA in healthy donors. The study's findings and limits: Generally TCR sequences proved uncommon, though certain public TCRs appeared in numerous donors.

The CDR3 has 17 amino acids. Per germline, CDR1 MNHNS and CDR2 SASEGT. V lost 0 bases and J 0 bases, leaving 9 bases between the germline ends. Generated by immunoSEQ multiplex PCR, the TCRdb table keeps only in-frame clones and is missing some. The sample comprises around 240,000 clones, about 90% of which are singletons, and approximately 0.34% rests with the top ten. This clone was observed a single time. Its specificity is unknown. The material sequenced was PBMCs. The chain carries TRBV6-1 and TRBJ2-6; tentative D call: TRBD1 (5 bases). The TCR was taken from a woman between 18 and 29 years old in good health and CMV-seronegative. The CDR3 coding sequence is TGTGCCAGCAGTGAAGCCGACAGTCCCTCTGGGGCCAACGTCCTGACTTTC. It yields the protein CASSEADSPSGANVLTF.